This entry features one T cell receptor beta chain sequence. There is no known antigen for this receptor. Per-base quality was not reported, and no clone a single base away is much larger than it. This record belongs to a study of control samples from healthy donors and cancer patients (dated by TCRdb to 2020 to 2022). The CDR3 holds 18 amino acids from the cysteine to the phenylalanine. Left in the record is the CDR3 DNA by itself, 54 bases read in frame from the first base. The germline V end is reduced by 0 bases and the J end by 1 base; junction bases left unmatched: 7. The CDR1 and CDR2 encoded by the germline V gene are LGHNT and FRNRAP. The library came from the immunoSEQ multiplex PCR assay. TCRdb retrieved this table from immuneACCESS and kept in-frame rearrangements only. Not all clones are present; in checked studies, unresolved V genes account for under half, and no reason is known for the remainder. For this sample there are some 120,000 clones; about 92% appear just once. The ten largest clones capture around 1.8% of the sample.

The sequencing input was PBMCs. The rearrangement combines TRBV12-5 with TRBJ2-5; TRBD2 matches 11 bases in the middle. The TCR comes from a man over 45 with head and neck cancer. DNA sequence: TGTGCTAGTGGTTTGGTATTGGCTAGCGGGGGGCCCCAAGAGACCCAGTACTTC. The translation is CASGLVLASGGPQETQYF.